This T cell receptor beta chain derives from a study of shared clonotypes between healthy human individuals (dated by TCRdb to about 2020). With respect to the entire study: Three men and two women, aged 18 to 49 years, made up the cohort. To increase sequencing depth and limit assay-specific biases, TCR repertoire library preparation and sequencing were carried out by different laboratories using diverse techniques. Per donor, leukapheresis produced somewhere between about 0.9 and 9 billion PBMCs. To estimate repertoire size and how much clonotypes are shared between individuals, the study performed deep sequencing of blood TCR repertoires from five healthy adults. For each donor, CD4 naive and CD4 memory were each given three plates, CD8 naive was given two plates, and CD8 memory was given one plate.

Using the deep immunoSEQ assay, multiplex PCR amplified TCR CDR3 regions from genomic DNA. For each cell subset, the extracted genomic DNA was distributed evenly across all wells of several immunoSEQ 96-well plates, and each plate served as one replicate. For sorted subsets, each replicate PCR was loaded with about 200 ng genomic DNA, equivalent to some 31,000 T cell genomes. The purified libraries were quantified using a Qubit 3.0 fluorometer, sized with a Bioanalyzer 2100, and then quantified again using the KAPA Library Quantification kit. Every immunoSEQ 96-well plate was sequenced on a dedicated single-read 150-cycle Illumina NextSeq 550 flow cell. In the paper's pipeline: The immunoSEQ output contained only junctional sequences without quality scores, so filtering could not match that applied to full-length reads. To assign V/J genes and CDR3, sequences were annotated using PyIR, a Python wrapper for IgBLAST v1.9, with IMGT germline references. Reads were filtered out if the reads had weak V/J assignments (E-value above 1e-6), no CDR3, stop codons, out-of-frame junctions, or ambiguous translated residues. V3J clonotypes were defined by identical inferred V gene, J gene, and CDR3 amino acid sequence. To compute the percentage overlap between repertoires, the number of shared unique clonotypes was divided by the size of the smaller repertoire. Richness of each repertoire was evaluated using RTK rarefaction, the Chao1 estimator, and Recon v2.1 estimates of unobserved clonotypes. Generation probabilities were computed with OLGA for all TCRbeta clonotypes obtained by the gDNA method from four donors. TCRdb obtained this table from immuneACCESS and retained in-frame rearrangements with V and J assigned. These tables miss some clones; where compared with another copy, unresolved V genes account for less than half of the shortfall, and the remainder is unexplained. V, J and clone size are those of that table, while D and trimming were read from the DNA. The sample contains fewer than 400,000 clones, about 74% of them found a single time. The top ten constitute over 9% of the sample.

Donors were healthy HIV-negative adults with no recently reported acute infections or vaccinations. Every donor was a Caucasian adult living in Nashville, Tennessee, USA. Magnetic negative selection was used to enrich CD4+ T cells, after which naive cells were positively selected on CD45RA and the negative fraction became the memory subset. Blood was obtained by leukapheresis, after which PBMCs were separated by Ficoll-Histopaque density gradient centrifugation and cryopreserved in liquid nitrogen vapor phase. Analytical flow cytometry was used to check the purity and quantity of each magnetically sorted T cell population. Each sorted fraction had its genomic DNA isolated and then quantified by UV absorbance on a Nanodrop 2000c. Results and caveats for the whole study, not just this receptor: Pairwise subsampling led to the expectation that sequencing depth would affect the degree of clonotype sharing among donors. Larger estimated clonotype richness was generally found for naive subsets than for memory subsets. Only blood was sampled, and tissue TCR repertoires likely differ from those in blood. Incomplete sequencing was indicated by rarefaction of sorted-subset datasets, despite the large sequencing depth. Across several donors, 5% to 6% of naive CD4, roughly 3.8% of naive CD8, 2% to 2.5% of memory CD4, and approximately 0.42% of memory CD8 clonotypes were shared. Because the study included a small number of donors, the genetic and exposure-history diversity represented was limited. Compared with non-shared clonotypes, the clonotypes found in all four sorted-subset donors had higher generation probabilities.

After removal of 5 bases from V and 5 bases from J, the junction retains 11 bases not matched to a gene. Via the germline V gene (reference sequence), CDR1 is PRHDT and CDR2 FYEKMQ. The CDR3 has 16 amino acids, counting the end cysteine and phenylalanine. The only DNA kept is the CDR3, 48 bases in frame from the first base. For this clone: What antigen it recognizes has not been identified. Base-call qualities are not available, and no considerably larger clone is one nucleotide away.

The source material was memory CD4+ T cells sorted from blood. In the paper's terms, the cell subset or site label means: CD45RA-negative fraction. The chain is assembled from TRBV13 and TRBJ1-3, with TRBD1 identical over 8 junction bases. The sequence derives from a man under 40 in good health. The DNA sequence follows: TGTGCCAGCAGCACCAAAGGACAGGGTAATAGAAACACCATATATTTT. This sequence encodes CASSTKGQGNRNTIYF.